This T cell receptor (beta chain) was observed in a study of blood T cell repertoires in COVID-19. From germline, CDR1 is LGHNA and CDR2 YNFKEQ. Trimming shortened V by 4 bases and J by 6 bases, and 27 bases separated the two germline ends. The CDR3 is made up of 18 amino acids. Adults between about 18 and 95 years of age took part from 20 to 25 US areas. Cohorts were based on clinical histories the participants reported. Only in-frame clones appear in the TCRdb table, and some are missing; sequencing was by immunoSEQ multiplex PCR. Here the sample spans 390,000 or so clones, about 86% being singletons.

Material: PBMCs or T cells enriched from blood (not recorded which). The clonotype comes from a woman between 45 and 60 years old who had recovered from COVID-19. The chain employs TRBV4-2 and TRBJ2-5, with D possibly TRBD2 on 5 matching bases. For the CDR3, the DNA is TGTGCCAGCAGCCCTGGGGAATCTCCCGTATCCAGCGGCCAGACCCAGTACTTC. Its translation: CASSPGESPVSSGQTQYF.